This T cell receptor beta chain was captured by sequencing in a study of somatic mutations in cytotoxic T cells in rheumatoid arthritis. As for the study in general: Blood (approximately 30 ml EDTA) from each patient was taken right after diagnosis, before any treatment. Study findings and constraints: The CD8+ clonality of rheumatoid arthritis patients increased with age, whereas that of healthy controls did not.

The ends were cut back, 6 bases at V and 2 bases at J, with 18 bases in the middle. The germline gives CDR1 MNHNY, CDR2 SVGAGI (reference sequence). CDR3 size: 16 residues. A word on this clone: The target antigen is unknown.

In the authors' workflow: Concordance between patient CD8+ clones exceeding 1% and published virus-specific TCRB sequences was infrequent. Profiled with immunoSEQ multiplex PCR; TCRdb holds only in-frame clones, not every one. V, J and clone size derive from that table, while D and trimming were established from the DNA sequence. The sample holds 4,400 or so clones; approximately 80% are singletons and the top ten take over 55%. The sequenced sample was CD8+ T cells sorted from blood, obtained at a follow-up visit. The chain recombines TRBV6-6 with TRBJ2-3, with D possibly being TRBD1 (6 bases). This TCR was recovered from a man aged 35 to 55 with rheumatoid arthritis. CDR3 protein: CASRHQNRVVTDTQYF. The CDR3 nucleotides read TGTGCCAGCAGACACCAAAACAGGGTCGTCACAGATACGCAGTATTTT.